Shown below are 16 T cell receptor beta chains from a single sample sequenced in a study of blood T cell repertoires in COVID-19. Sequencing used immunoSEQ multiplex PCR; TCRdb keeps in-frame clones, though not all of them. The sample includes about 170,000 clones, around 82% of them seen just once. Sequencing was carried out using peripheral blood. The receptors were sampled from a man in his 70s with active or convalescent COVID-19.

The V gene is TRBV5-4, the J gene TRBJ2-3; D is unresolved. Per germline, CDR1 SGHNT and CDR2 YYREEE (reference sequence). This CDR3 has 14 amino acids. Trimming pared 1 base from V and 2 bases from J, leaving 8 bases between. The CDR3 region is CASSLNSDTDTQYF. CDR3 sequence (DNA): TGTGCCAGCAGCTTGAACAGTGACACAGATACGCAGTATTTT.

The chain couples TRBV4-3 to TRBJ1-2; no clear D. Germline V gene lookup returns CDR1 LGHNA and CDR2 YSLEER. V was cut by 0 bases and J by 5 bases, with 19 bases left in between. This CDR3 comprises 17 residues. The CDR3 sequence: CASSQDWSGAIGYGYTF. CDR3 DNA: TGCGCCAGCAGCCAAGATTGGTCAGGCGCTATCGGTTATGGCTACACCTTC.

The chain carries TRBV28 and TRBJ1-1; tentatively, D is TRBD1 (5 bases). Trimming removed 7 bases from V and 1 base from J, with 13 bases in between. The germline V gene has CDR1 MDHEN and CDR2 SYDVKM. This CDR3 is 14 amino acids long. The CDR3 region is CASIPLGRNTEAFF. The CDR3 nucleotides read TGTGCCAGCATCCCCCTGGGGCGGAACACTGAAGCTTTCTTT.

This chain uses TRBV20-1 with TRBJ2-7; 8 nucleotides line up with TRBD1. The CDR3 covers 11 residues. J lost 7 bases, V lost 2 bases, and 1 base had no gene match. Germline assignment: CDR1 DFQATT and CDR2 SNEGSKA (reference sequence). The CDR3 bases are TGCAGTGCTAGAAGGGACAGGGAGCAGTACTTC. This sequence encodes CSARRDREQYF.

The chain employs TRBV27 and TRBJ1-4; the D gene is possibly TRBD1 (5 bases). The germline V and J ends were trimmed by 3 bases and 2 bases, with 7 bases remaining between them. The CDR3 length is 14 residues. CDR1 is MNHEY and CDR2 is SMNVEV in the germline V gene (reference sequence). CDR3 bases: TGTGCCAGCAGTTTGTACAGGACTAATGAAAAACTGTTTTTT. Residues: CASSLYRTNEKLFF.

The rearrangement joins TRBV15 to TRBJ1-1, with D hard to call. The V and J ends lost 0 bases and 1 base respectively, with 15 bases between them. Looked up from germline, CDR1 is LNHNV and CDR2 is YYDKDF (reference sequence). CDR3 size: 17 residues. CDR3 in DNA: TGTGCCACCAGCAGAGATGGGCAGGTCCGCCAGAACACTGAAGCTTTCTTT. It codes for CATSRDGQVRQNTEAFF.

The CDR3 reads CASSAVRQGTEAFF. The DNA of the CDR3 is TGCGCCAGCAGTGCTGTCAGGCAGGGCACTGAAGCTTTCTTT. J is TRBJ1-1 and V is TRBV10-1; tentative D call: TRBD1 (5 bases). The CDR3 spans 14 residues. In germline, CDR1 is WNHNN, CDR2 SYGVQD (reference sequence). V gave up 4 bases and J gave up 4 bases, with 13 bases separating them.

This chain links TRBV27 with TRBJ1-1; D not resolved. This CDR3 is 14 amino acids long. Germline V gene sequence: CDR1 MNHEY, CDR2 SMNVEV (reference sequence). Trimming took off 7 bases at V and 3 bases at J, with 15 bases between the two ends. CDR3 in amino acids: CASTPSWGDTEAFF. In nucleotides, the CDR3 is TGTGCCAGCACCCCTTCTTGGGGAGACACTGAAGCTTTCTTT.

The chain has TRBV5-1 and TRBJ2-5, with D possibly TRBD2 on 5 matching bases. The germline V gene encodes CDR1 SGHRS and CDR2 YFSETQ. This CDR3 is built from 15 residues. With 2 bases removed from V and 1 base from J, the gap between germline ends came to 12 bases. CDR3 residues: CASSLEGRLQETQYF. CDR3 nucleotides: TGCGCCAGCAGCTTAGAGGGTCGGCTCCAAGAGACCCAGTACTTC. Using reference TRBV5-1 and TRBJ2-5 for the parts outside the CDR3, the full variable domain is KAGVTQTPRYLIKTRGQQVTLSCSPISGHRSVSWYQQTPGQGLQFLFEYFSETQRNKGNFPGRFSGRQFSNSRSEMNVSTLELGDSALYLCASSLEGRLQETQYFGPGTRLLVL.

V usage is TRBV5-4 and J usage is TRBJ1-1; tentatively, D is TRBD1 (6 bases). Germline V CDR1 and CDR2: SGHNT, YYREEE (reference sequence). The CDR3 spans 16 residues. V was pared by 4 bases and J by 1 base, with 17 bases between. This chain's CDR3 is CASSRKETGPNTEAFF. The CDR3 DNA sequence: TGTGCCAGCAGCCGAAAAGAGACAGGCCCGAACACTGAAGCTTTCTTT.

This clone turned up a few times. CDR3 region: CASSLGLAQSYNEQFF. In DNA form, the CDR3 reads TGTGCCAGCAGCTTGGGACTAGCGCAATCCTACAATGAGCAGTTCTTC. The rearrangement joins TRBV5-4 to TRBJ2-1; 8 nucleotides align to TRBD2. The CDR3 is made up of 16 amino acids. The germline gives CDR1 SGHNT, CDR2 YYREEE (reference sequence). Trimming at V came to 0 bases and at J to 1 base, leaving 3 bases not matched to a gene. Full variable domain (missing parts from reference TRBV5-4 and TRBJ2-1): ETGVTQSPTHLIKTRGQQVTLRCSSQSGHNTVSWYQQALGQGPQFIFQYYREEENGRGNFPPRFSGLQFPNYSSELNVNALELDDSALYLCASSLGLAQSYNEQFFGPGTRLTVL.

This clone was recorded once. The chain has TRBV4-3 and TRBJ1-3, with D unresolved. The germline V gene has CDR1 LGHNA and CDR2 YSLEER. The CDR3 loop spans 14 amino acids. Between the trimmed V and J ends, which lost 2 bases and 4 bases, there was a span of 9 bases. The CDR3 spells CASSQSGGGNTIYF. As DNA, the CDR3 is TGCGCCAGCAGCCAATCAGGTGGGGGAAACACCATATATTTT.

The chain combines TRBV18 with TRBJ2-1, with D perhaps matching TRBD1 (5 bases). Germline V lookup: CDR1 KGHSH, CDR2 LQKENI. This CDR3 has 14 amino acids. Trimming took off 0 bases at V and 8 bases at J, with 11 bases between the two ends. CDR3 sequence (DNA): TGTGCCAGCTCACCACCGGCAGGGATCCATGAGCAGTTCTTC. As protein: CASSPPAGIHEQFF.

This clone appeared a single time. The CDR3 nucleotides read TGCGCCAGCAGCCAAGACTATAACGGGTTGGGAAACACCATATATTTT. It translates to CASSQDYNGLGNTIYF. The gene calls are TRBV4-3 and TRBJ1-3; D not resolved. Trimming cost V 0 bases and J 4 bases, with 13 bases left between them. The germline V gene encodes CDR1 LGHNA and CDR2 YSLEER. There are 16 residues in the CDR3.

A single count supports this clone. The rearrangement uses TRBV6-5 and TRBJ2-5; the D gene is possibly TRBD1 (6 bases). CDR1 and CDR2 from the germline V gene are MNHEY and SVGAGI. The CDR3 covers 14 residues. With 2 bases removed from V and 7 bases from J, the gap between germline ends came to 14 bases. In nucleotides, the CDR3 is TGTGCCAGCAGTTACGGCGGACAGTCAGGGACCCAGTACTTC. Protein: CASSYGGQSGTQYF.

Of note for this clone: This likely comes from a read error, as the CDR3 has no conserved phenylalanine or tryptophan at its end. No DNA is shown, since the ends of the CDR3 on it are uncertain; the CDR3 is the one TCRdb lists. The genes are TRBV18 and TRBJ1-2. The CDR3 sequence runs 13 residues, both termini included. Germline CDR1 is KGHSH and CDR2 is LQKENI. CDR3 region: CASSPSTLSGGEL.